Included here is one T cell receptor (beta chain) sequence, with context. These data originate in a study of blood T cell repertoires in COVID-19. About the study: From the United States, Italy and Spain came samples of acute and convalescent COVID-19. The analysed material was cDNA or gDNA that came from T cells, B-cell-depleted T cells, or PBMCs.

Methods used by the authors: Amplification of reference gene primers provided the estimated nucleated cell counts. Measured with immunoSEQ multiplex PCR; TCRdb has only the in-frame clones, and not every one. V and J calls and clone size are copied from that table; D and trimming were computed from the DNA. This sample has fewer than 200,000 clones, with around 83% found just once. This CDR3 is 13 amino acids long. Germline V CDR1 and CDR2: SGHDT, YYEEEE. V shed 0 bases, J shed 10 bases, and the junction held 3 bases outside the gene matches. The chain recombines TRBV5-6 with TRBJ2-5, with 10 bases lining up with TRBD1. The sequence came from a woman between 65 and 79 years old who had recovered from COVID-19. The sample taken for sequencing was peripheral blood. The CDR3 coding sequence is TGTGCCAGCAGCTTGGGGGACAGGGGCGTCCAGTACTTC. As protein: CASSLGDRGVQYF.